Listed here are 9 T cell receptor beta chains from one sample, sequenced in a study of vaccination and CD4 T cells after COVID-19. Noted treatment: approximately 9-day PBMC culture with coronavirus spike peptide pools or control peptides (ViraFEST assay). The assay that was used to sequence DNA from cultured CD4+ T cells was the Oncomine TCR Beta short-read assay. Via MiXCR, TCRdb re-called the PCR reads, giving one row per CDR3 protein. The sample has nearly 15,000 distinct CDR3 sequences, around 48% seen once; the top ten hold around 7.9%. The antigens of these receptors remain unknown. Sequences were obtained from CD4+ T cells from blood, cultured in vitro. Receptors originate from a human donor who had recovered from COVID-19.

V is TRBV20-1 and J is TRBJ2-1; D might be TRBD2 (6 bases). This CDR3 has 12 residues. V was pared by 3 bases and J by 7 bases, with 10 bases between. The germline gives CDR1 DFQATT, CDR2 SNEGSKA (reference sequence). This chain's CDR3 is CSASGRRNEQFF. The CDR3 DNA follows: TGCAGTGCTAGCGGGAGACGTAATGAGCAGTTCTTC.

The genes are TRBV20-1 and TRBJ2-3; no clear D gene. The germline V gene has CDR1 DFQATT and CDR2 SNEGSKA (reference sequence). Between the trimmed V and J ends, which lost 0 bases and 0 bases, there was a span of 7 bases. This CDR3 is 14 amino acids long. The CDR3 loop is CSARDRVSTDTQYF. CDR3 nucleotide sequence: TGCAGTGCTAGAGATAGAGTTAGCACAGATACGCAGTATTTT.

The CDR3 nucleotides are TGTGCCAGCAACGCGAGACGGACTCAAGAGACCCAGTACTTC. Translating it yields CASNARRTQETQYF. This chain joins TRBV28 and TRBJ2-5, with D possibly matching TRBD2 (5 bases). Germline V gene lookup returns CDR1 MDHEN and CDR2 SYDVKM. This CDR3 has 14 amino acids. The V end lost 7 bases, the J end lost 2 bases, and 14 bases lay between the germline ends.

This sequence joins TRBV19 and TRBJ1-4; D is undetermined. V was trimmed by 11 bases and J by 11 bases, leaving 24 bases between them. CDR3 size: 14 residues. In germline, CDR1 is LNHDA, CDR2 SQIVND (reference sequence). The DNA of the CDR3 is TGTGCCTCCTCACCACCGGGAGCCTTGGGCAAACTGTTTTTT. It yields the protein CASSPPGALGKLFF.

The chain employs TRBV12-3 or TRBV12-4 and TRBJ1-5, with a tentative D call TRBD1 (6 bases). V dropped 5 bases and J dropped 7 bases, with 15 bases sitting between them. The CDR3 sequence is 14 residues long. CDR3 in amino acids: CASSLTGPRQPQHF. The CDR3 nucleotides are TGTGCCAGCAGTCTCACAGGGCCACGGCAGCCCCAGCATTTT.

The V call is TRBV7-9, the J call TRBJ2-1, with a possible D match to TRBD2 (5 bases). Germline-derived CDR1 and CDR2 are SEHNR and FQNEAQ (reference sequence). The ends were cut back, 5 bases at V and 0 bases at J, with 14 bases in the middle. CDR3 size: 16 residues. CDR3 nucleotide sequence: TGTGCCAGCAGCCCCTCCTGGAGGTTCTCCTACAATGAGCAGTTCTTC. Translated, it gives CASSPSWRFSYNEQFF.

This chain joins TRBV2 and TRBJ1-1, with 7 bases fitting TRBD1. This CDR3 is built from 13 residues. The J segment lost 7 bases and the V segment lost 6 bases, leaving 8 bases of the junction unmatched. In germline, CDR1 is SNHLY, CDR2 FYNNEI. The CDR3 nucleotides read TGTGCCAGCAGGGACGGACAGGAGAGTGAAGCTTTCTTT. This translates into CASRDGQESEAFF.

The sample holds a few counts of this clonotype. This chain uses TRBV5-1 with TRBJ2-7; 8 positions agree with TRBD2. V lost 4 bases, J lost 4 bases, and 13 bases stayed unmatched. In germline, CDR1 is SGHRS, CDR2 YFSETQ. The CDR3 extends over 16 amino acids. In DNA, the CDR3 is TGCGCCAGCAGCCGATCTTCGAGCGGGAGTCGGTACGAGCAGTACTTC. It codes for CASSRSSSGSRYEQYF.

The CDR3 here is CASSGRGRSDEQFF. For the CDR3, the DNA is TGCGCCAGCAGTGGTCGCGGGAGGTCGGATGAGCAGTTCTTC. The chain employs TRBV10-1 and TRBJ2-1, with TRBD2 identical over 8 bases. Germline CDR1 reads WNHNN; CDR2 reads SYGVQD (reference sequence). V gave up 4 bases and J gave up 8 bases; unmatched junction bases: 7. The CDR3 is 14 residues long.